A selection of T cell receptor beta chains follows, all from one sample in a study of beta chain features in type 1 diabetes. Generated by immunoSEQ multiplex PCR, the TCRdb table keeps only in-frame clones and is missing some. The sample consists of 23,000 or so clones, around 63% of them appearing once. The sequenced material came from Tregs from blood. The receptors come from a man between 18 and 35 years old with type 1 diabetes. Each CDR3 is given with its conserved first and last residue. The D gene is left open where the match is weak. The size entry is marked missing in some rows and otherwise reads once, few, many or a size class.

cdr3_aa,cdr3_nt,clone_size,cdr3_length,j_call,v_call,d_call
CASSRDRGYTEAFF,TGCGCCAGCAGCCGAGACAGGGGGTACACTGAAGCTTTCTTT,NA,14,TRBJ1-1,TRBV5-1,TRBD1
CASNSRETQYF,TGTGCCAGCAACTCGAGGGAGACCCAGTACTTC,NA,11,TRBJ2-5,TRBV11-2,NA
CSVQQTQLDTQYF,TGCAGCGTTCAACAGACCCAGCTCGATACGCAGTATTTT,NA,13,TRBJ2-3,TRBV29-1,NA
CASSSQIRDRGYNEQFF,TGTGCCAGCAGTTCCCAGATTAGGGACAGGGGCTACAATGAGCAGTTCTTC,NA,17,TRBJ2-1,TRBV28,TRBD1
CASSPIIPSVYDEQFF,TGTGCCAGCTCACCAATCATCCCTAGCGTGTACGATGAGCAGTTCTTC,NA,16,TRBJ2-1,TRBV18,NA
CASSPGLAAEQFF,TGCGCCAGCAGCCCGGGACTAGCGGCTGAGCAGTTCTTC,NA,13,TRBJ2-1,TRBV5-1,TRBD2
CAIRLAGDTDTQYF,TGTGCCATCCGACTAGCGGGAGACACAGATACGCAGTATTTT,once,14,TRBJ2-3,TRBV10-3,TRBD2
CASSIGRVPGELFF,TGTGCCAGTAGTATAGGGCGGGTCCCCGGGGAGCTGTTTTTT,few,14,TRBJ2-2,TRBV19,NA
CASSVLVADEAFF,TGTGCCAGCAGCGTACTGGTAGCTGATGAAGCTTTCTTT,few,13,TRBJ1-1,TRBV7-8,NA
CASSLRQYNGYTF,TGCGCCAGCAGCTTGAGACAGTATAATGGCTACACCTTC,NA,13,TRBJ1-2,TRBV5-1,NA
CASSQSVLDRNEQFF,TGTGCCAGCTCACAGTCGGTGCTAGACAGGAATGAGCAGTTCTTC,few,15,TRBJ2-1,TRBV18,NA
CASSLALSRTSGILDTQYF,TGTGCCAGCAGCTTAGCGTTGAGCCGGACTAGCGGGATTTTGGATACGCAGTATTTT,NA,19,TRBJ2-3,TRBV7-2,TRBD2
CAGSGIAGGSYNEQFF,TGTGCCGGGTCTGGAATAGCGGGAGGCTCCTACAATGAGCAGTTCTTC,few,16,TRBJ2-1,TRBV30,TRBD2
CSVTANWANVLTF,TGCAGCGTTACCGCTAACTGGGCCAACGTCCTGACTTTC,few,13,TRBJ2-6,TRBV29-1,NA
CASSIRPGQNYGYTF,TGTGCCAGTAGTATCCGACCGGGACAGAACTATGGCTACACCTTC,NA,15,TRBJ1-2,TRBV19,TRBD1
CAIWDREYTGELFF,TGTGCCATATGGGATCGGGAGTACACCGGGGAGCTGTTTTTT,NA,14,TRBJ2-2,TRBV28,NA
CATSRVLSSNQPQHF,TGTGCCACCAGCAGAGTCCTATCGTCGAATCAGCCCCAGCATTTT,once,15,TRBJ1-5,TRBV15,NA
CASSQDRNTEAFF,TGTGCCAGCAGCCAGGACAGGAACACTGAAGCTTTCTTT,NA,13,TRBJ1-1,TRBV7-2,NA
CASSLGTGLDEQFF,TGCGCCAGCAGCTTGGGGACAGGCCTCGATGAGCAGTTCTTC,NA,14,TRBJ2-1,TRBV5-1,TRBD1
CASSLEGTVSTEQYF,TGTGCCAGCAGCTTAGAGGGGACAGTATCGACCGAGCAGTACTTC,few,15,TRBJ2-7,TRBV7-2,TRBD1
CASSLGLVSTDTQYF,TGCGCCAGCAGCTTGGGACTAGTTTCCACAGATACGCAGTATTTT,NA,15,TRBJ2-3,TRBV5-1,NA
CASSNLTGSSTDTQYF,TGCGCCAGCAGCAACCTGACAGGGAGTAGCACAGATACGCAGTATTTT,NA,16,TRBJ2-3,TRBV5-1,TRBD1
CASSPGNYGYTF,TGTGCCAGCAGCCCAGGGAACTATGGCTACACCTTC,NA,12,TRBJ1-2,TRBV5-6,NA
CSAASDSYNEQFF,TGCAGCGCCGCTAGCGACTCCTACAATGAGCAGTTCTTC,NA,13,TRBJ2-1,TRBV29-1,NA
CASTYLGSGKQYF,TGTGCCAGCACCTATCTGGGCTCTGGAAAGCAGTACTTC,NA,13,TRBJ2-5,TRBV7-9,NA